This TCR beta chain is from a study of T cells in localized non-small cell lung cancer. The CDR3 is made up of 13 amino acids. Trimming removed 4 bases at V and 6 bases at J, with 12 bases between. The V gene's germline CDR1 is MNHNY and CDR2 SVGAGI (reference sequence). Of note for this clone: What it recognizes is unknown.

Study-wide results and caveats: The study found T cell clonality highest in uninvolved adjacent lung, above tumor. Appearing in adjacent lung were a median about 50 of the top 100 tumor clones.

Assay used: immunoSEQ multiplex PCR; TCRdb lists only in-frame clones, some missing. The sample consists of about 35,000 clones, around 90% of them appearing once. Here the sequenced sample was peripheral blood mononuclear cells, taken before any cancer treatment. This TCR came from an older female donor with stage II lung adenocarcinoma. The chain links TRBV6-6 to TRBJ1-2; D unclear. This CDR3 reads CASSLRIRNGYTF. Written as DNA, the CDR3 is TGTGCCAGCAGTTTAAGGATTCGGAATGGCTACACCTTC.